This T cell receptor beta chain was captured by sequencing in a study of radiotherapy plus CTLA-4 blockade in lung cancer. A word on this clone: The antigen is undetermined.

Focal radiation plus CTLA-4 blockade with ipilimumab was given to patients with chemo-refractory metastatic non-small-cell lung cancer. Findings and caveats of the study: Once radiotherapy plus ipilimumab had been given, TCR clones derived from tumor expanded in blood. Early blood T cell clone dynamics, with interferon-beta, were reported to best predict response.

Assay: immunoSEQ multiplex PCR; the TCRdb copy retains only in-frame clones and omits some. The sample has some 94,000 clones, 82% seen once. The specimen was peripheral blood, collected from a patient treated with radiotherapy plus ipilimumab. This clonotype originated in a human donor with non-small cell lung cancer that progressed on radiotherapy plus ipilimumab.

The CDR3 DNA reads as TGTGCCAGCAGTCAACAGGGGATGAACACTGAAGCTTTCTTT. Translated: CASSQQGMNTEAFF. The chain links TRBV6-5 to TRBJ1-1; 7 bases map to TRBD1. Germline CDR1 reads MNHEY; CDR2 reads SVGAGI. Germline trimming cut 5 bases from V and 0 bases from J; bases unmatched to any gene: 3. The CDR3 totals 14 residues.